This section outlines one T cell receptor beta chain sequence together with its context. What it recognizes is unknown. The cDNA had a unique molecular identifier and a template-switch universal primer site. Each CDR3 protein gets one entry after TCRdb re-called the 5' RACE reads with MiXCR. The table lists 500,000 to 650,000 distinct CDR3 sequences, about a fifth of them singletons. The sample comes from a study of identical twins. Germline assignment: CDR1 DFQATT and CDR2 SNEGSKA (reference sequence). The CDR3 sequence is 16 residues long. The junction had 9 bases not matched to a gene; V was cut back by 5 bases and J by 2 bases. Study outcomes and limitations: Memory repertoires showed no such pattern, whereas abundant cord blood beta clonotypes carried fewer insertions. Findings depended on cross-sectional statistics rather than tracking the same donors.

In addition, the sample was reused for a study of yellow fever vaccine responses in identical twins.

Material: CD4+ T cells sorted from blood. The origin of this receptor is a woman in her late teens or twenties in good health. V gene TRBV20-1 combines with J gene TRBJ2-5, with 12 bases fitting TRBD2. Here the CDR3 reads CSAYRTSGASQETQYF. Here the CDR3 DNA reads TGCAGTGCTTATCGGACTAGCGGGGCATCTCAAGAGACCCAGTACTTC.